These 19 T cell receptor beta chains came from one sample sequenced in a study of CD8+ T cells in alopecia areata. RNA was isolated and reverse transcribed to cDNA, the sequencing template. Clones were sequenced by immunoSEQ multiplex PCR, and TCRdb holds only the in-frame ones, with some missing. The table lists around 200,000 clones, more than 60% of them singletons. The starting material was CD4+ T cells sorted from blood, obtained at week 0. Receptors originate from a human donor with alopecia areata.

V gene TRBV30 combines with J gene TRBJ1-1; 7 bases align to TRBD1. J was trimmed by 4 bases and V by 2 bases; bases with no gene match: 7. Germline values: CDR1 GTSNPN, CDR2 SVGIG (reference sequence). The CDR3 covers 14 residues. In nucleotides, the CDR3 is TGTGCCTGGAGTAAGACAGGGAAATTCACTGAAGCTTTCTTT. Translation gives CAWSKTGKFTEAFF.

The chain recombines TRBV23-1 with TRBJ2-7; D is possibly TRBD2 (6 bases). TRBV23-1 is marked as an open reading frame, function uncertain. Trimming took 4 bases from V and 4 from J, leaving 11 bases between them. This CDR3 spans 13 amino acids. CDR3 residues: CASSRGGPYEQYF. In DNA, the CDR3 is TGCGCCAGCAGTCGAGGAGGGCCTTACGAGCAGTACTTC.

V is TRBV11-2 and J is TRBJ1-2; 9 bases fit TRBD1. This CDR3 contains 14 residues. V lost 5 bases, J lost 8 bases, and 9 bases stayed unmatched. The germline gives CDR1 SGHAT, CDR2 FQNNGV. The DNA for the CDR3 is TGTGCCAGCAGCCTACAGGGGGCTCAGTTCGGCTACACCTTC. It translates to CASSLQGAQFGYTF.

The rearrangement links TRBV29-1 to TRBJ2-7; the D gene is possibly TRBD1 (6 bases). There are 12 residues in the CDR3. Germline lookup yields CDR1 SQVTM and CDR2 ANQGSEA. V was shortened by 3 bases and J by 5 bases, with 11 bases between the two germline ends. DNA for the CDR3: TGCAGCGTTGAGGTCAGGGGCAACGAGCAGTACTTC. Its protein is CSVEVRGNEQYF.

The gene calls are TRBV2 and TRBJ2-3; TRBD2 matches 8 bases. Per the germline V gene, CDR1 is SNHLY and CDR2 is FYNNEI. J lost 2 bases, V lost 8 bases, and 3 bases had no gene match. The length of the CDR3 is 13 residues. CDR3 in DNA: TGTGCCAGCCAGCGGGGGCCCACAGATACGCAGTATTTT. It is translated as CASQRGPTDTQYF.

The chain uses TRBV25-1 and TRBJ1-2; 10 bases are shared with TRBD1. The V and J ends lost 1 base and 7 bases, in that order; junction bases with no gene match: 9. The CDR3 runs to 16 residues. CDR1 is MGHDK, CDR2 SYGVNS, per germline. CDR3 nucleotides: TGTGCCAGCAGTGAATCGGGACAGGGGCCCTCTGGTGGCTACACCTTC. Amino acids: CASSESGQGPSGGYTF.

This clone was picked up a small number of times. The chain joins TRBV5-6 to TRBJ2-1; D is unclear. Trimming cost V 5 bases and J 8 bases, with 8 bases left between them. Looked up from germline, CDR1 is SGHDT and CDR2 is YYEEEE. The CDR3 has 11 residues. The CDR3, as DNA: TGTGCCAGCAGTTCTAACGATGAGCAGTTCTTC. Translated, it gives CASSSNDEQFF.

This clone has a handful of counts. The chain links TRBV5-1 to TRBJ1-2; D uncertain. Between the trimmed V and J ends, which lost 4 bases and 2 bases, there was a span of 9 bases. The germline CDR1 and CDR2 sequences are SGHRS and YFSETQ. CDR3 length: 13 amino acids. The CDR3 region is CASSADGNYGYTF. The CDR3 nucleotides are TGCGCCAGCAGCGCGGACGGAAACTATGGCTACACCTTC.

In this sample, this clone turned up a few times. The V call is TRBV7-7, the J call TRBJ2-5, with TRBD1 matching 7 bases. The CDR3 length is 16 residues. Germline loops: CDR1 SSHAT, CDR2 FNYEAQ (reference sequence). V lost 5 bases and J lost 4; bases outside the gene matches: 13. CDR3 nucleotide sequence: TGTGCCAGCAGCCGCTCGACAGGGTTTCGTGGAGAGACCCAGTACTTC. It is translated as CASSRSTGFRGETQYF.

This sequence joins TRBV29-1 and TRBJ1-5; D not resolved. V gave up 4 bases and J gave up 3 bases, with 10 bases separating them. The CDR3 runs to 13 residues. Germline V CDR1 and CDR2: SQVTM, ANQGSEA. The CDR3 sequence is CSVVIGPNQPQHF. In DNA form, the CDR3 reads TGCAGCGTTGTGATTGGACCCAATCAGCCCCAGCATTTT.

V is TRBV19 and J is TRBJ2-7; TRBD1 or TRBD2 may be the D gene (7 bases each). The V and J ends lost 5 bases and 6 bases respectively, with 14 bases between them. This CDR3 contains 13 residues. The germline V gene has CDR1 LNHDA and CDR2 SQIVND (reference sequence). CDR3: CASSVTGEGEQYF. The CDR3 region has the DNA TGTGCCAGTAGTGTCACAGGGGAGGGCGAGCAGTACTTC.

This clone has only a few counts. V usage is TRBV5-1 and J usage is TRBJ2-2, with 7 bases fitting TRBD1. The V and J ends lost 3 bases and 2 bases, in that order; junction bases with no gene match: 7. CDR3 length: 16 amino acids. CDR1 and CDR2 (germline): SGHRS, YFSETQ. The CDR3 DNA follows: TGCGCCAGCAGCTGGGGGACAGTGAAAAACACCGGGGAGCTGTTTTTT. Encoded protein: CASSWGTVKNTGELFF. Variable domain in full (rest from reference TRBV5-1 and TRBJ2-2): KAGVTQTPRYLIKTRGQQVTLSCSPISGHRSVSWYQQTPGQGLQFLFEYFSETQRNKGNFPGRFSGRQFSNSRSEMNVSTLELGDSALYLCASSWGTVKNTGELFFGEGSRLTVL.

The rearrangement links TRBV7-2 to TRBJ1-6; D is uncertain. CDR3 length: 16 amino acids. Trimming took off 5 bases at V and 0 bases at J, with 11 bases between the two ends. Per germline, CDR1 SGHTA and CDR2 FQGNSA. The CDR3 here is CASSDPLSSYNSPLHF. The CDR3 DNA reads as TGTGCCAGCAGCGACCCCTTGAGCTCCTATAATTCACCCCTCCACTTT.

V and J are TRBV25-1 and TRBJ2-5, with TRBD2 as a possible D gene (6 bases). The germline CDR1 and CDR2 sequences are MGHDK and SYGVNS. Trimming left V 1 base short and J 9 bases short, with 15 bases between. The CDR3 has 14 amino acids. CDR3 coding DNA: TGTGCCAGCAGTGAATCTGGCAGGAGGGAGGCCCAGTACTTC. Its translation: CASSESGRREAQYF.

The rearrangement joins TRBV9 to TRBJ2-7; possible D gene TRBD2, 5 bases. CDR3 length: 14 residues. V was shortened by 1 base and J by 2 bases, with 10 bases between the two germline ends. Germline loops: CDR1 SGDLS, CDR2 YYNGEE. This chain's CDR3 is CASSVLSGTYEQYF. CDR3 nucleotide sequence: TGTGCCAGCAGCGTACTATCGGGGACCTACGAGCAGTACTTC.

The chain recombines TRBV9 with TRBJ1-2; a possible D gene is TRBD1 (5 bases). The germline V gene has CDR1 SGDLS and CDR2 YYNGEE. There are 15 residues in the CDR3. V gave up 7 bases and J gave up 4 bases, with 20 bases separating them. CDR3 bases: TGTGCCAGCGCCCTAGGGGAGGACAAATCCTATGGCTACACCTTC. This codes for CASALGEDKSYGYTF.

The chain combines TRBV29-1 with TRBJ2-3, with D tentatively TRBD2 (5 bases). Germline V gene sequence: CDR1 SQVTM, CDR2 ANQGSEA. Trimming took 4 bases from V and 4 from J, leaving 9 bases between them. The CDR3 totals 12 residues. CDR3 nucleotide sequence: TGCAGCGTTGTTCGGGGATCAGATACGCAGTATTTT. Translating it yields CSVVRGSDTQYF.

This chain connects TRBV15 to TRBJ2-1; D is uncertain. CDR3 length equals 14 residues. V lost 0 bases and J 7 bases, leaving 10 bases between the germline ends. Germline assignment: CDR1 LNHNV and CDR2 YYDKDF (reference sequence). CDR3 in amino acids: CATSREASSNEQFF. CDR3 DNA sequence: TGTGCCACCAGCAGAGAGGCCTCTAGTAATGAGCAGTTCTTC. The entire variable domain, with the rest obtained from reference TRBV15 and TRBJ2-1, is as follows: DAMVIQNPRYQVTQFGKPVTLSCSQTLNHNVMYWYQQKSSQAPKLLFHYYDKDFNNEADTPDNFQSRRPNTSFCFLDIRSPGLGDTAMYLCATSREASSNEQFFGPGTRLTVL.

The chain couples TRBV29-1 to TRBJ1-1, with TRBD1 as a possible D gene (5 bases). The CDR3 loop spans 15 amino acids. V was cut by 4 bases and J by 3 bases, with 18 bases left in between. Germline values: CDR1 SQVTM, CDR2 ANQGSEA. The CDR3 DNA reads TGCAGCGTTGTACGACATGGGGACCGTTACACTGAAGCTTTCTTT. Protein sequence: CSVVRHGDRYTEAFF.